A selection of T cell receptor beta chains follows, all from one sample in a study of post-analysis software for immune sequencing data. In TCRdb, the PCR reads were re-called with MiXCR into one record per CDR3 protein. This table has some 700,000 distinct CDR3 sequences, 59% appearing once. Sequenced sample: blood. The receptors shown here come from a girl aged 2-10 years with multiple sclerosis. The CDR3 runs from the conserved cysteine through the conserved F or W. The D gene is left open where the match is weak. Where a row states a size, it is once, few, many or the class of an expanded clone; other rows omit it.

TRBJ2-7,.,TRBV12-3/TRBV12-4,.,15,TGTGCCAGCAGTTTCCAGGCAGGGAGCCCGTACGAGCAGTACTTC,CASSFQAGSPYEQYF
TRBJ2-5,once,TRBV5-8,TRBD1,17,TGTGCCAGCAGCTACAACCACGGGACAGGGGGCGAAGAGACCCAGTACTTC,CASSYNHGTGGEETQYF
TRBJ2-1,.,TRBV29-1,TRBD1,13,TGCAGCGGGGCCGACAGGGGTGTGGACGAGCAGTTCTTC,CSGADRGVDEQFF
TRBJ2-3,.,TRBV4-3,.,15,TGCGCCAGCAGCCAACTTCCCCAGGGGACAGATACGCAGTATTTT,CASSQLPQGTDTQYF
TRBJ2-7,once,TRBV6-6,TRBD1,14,TGTGCCAGCACAGCCGGGACAGGAAGCTACGAGCAGTACTTC,CASTAGTGSYEQYF
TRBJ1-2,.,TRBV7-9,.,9,TGTGCCAGCGGCAGAGTCTACACCTTC,CASGRVYTF
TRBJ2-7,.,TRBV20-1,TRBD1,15,TGCAGTGCTAGCCGAACCGGGACAGGGTCCGACGAGCAGTACTTC,CSASRTGTGSDEQYF
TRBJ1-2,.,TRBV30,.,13,TGTGCCAGCTCTGGCCAAGCAAGCTATGGCTACACCTTC,CASSGQASYGYTF
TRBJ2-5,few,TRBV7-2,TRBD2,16,TGTGCCAGCAGCCTTGGAGTATCTAGCGGACAAGAGACCCAGTACTTC,CASSLGVSSGQETQYF
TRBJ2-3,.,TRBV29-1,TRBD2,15,TGCAGCGTTGAAAGCGCTAGCGGGAGCTTAGATACGCAGTATTTT,CSVESASGSLDTQYF
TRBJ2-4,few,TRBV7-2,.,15,TGTGCCAGCAGCCCAGGGGCCATGGTCAAAAACATTCAGTACTTC,CASSPGAMVKNIQYF
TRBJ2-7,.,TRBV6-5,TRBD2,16,TGTGCCAGCAGTTACTTGCCTAGCGGGGTCTCCTACGAGCAGTACTTC,CASSYLPSGVSYEQYF
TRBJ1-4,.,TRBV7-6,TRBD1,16,TGTGCCAGCAGCTTGGGACAGCTCTCAACTAATGAAAAACTGTTTTTT,CASSLGQLSTNEKLFF
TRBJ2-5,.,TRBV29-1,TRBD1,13,TGCAGCGTTGCGAACAGGGGTGGGGAGACCCAGTACTTC,CSVANRGGETQYF
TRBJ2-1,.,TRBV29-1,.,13,TGCAGCGTAGCCGGGACCACAAACAATGAGCAGTTCTTC,CSVAGTTNNEQFF
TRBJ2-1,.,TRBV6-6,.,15,TGTGCCAGCAAGCAAGGGGGGAGCTCCTACAATGAGCAGTTCTTC,CASKQGGSSYNEQFF
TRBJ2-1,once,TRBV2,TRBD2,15,TGTGCCAGCCGCGGTGGGACTAGCTCCTACAATGAGCAGTTCTTC,CASRGGTSSYNEQFF
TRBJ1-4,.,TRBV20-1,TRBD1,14,TGCAGTGCTAGGGGCGGGACAGGGCAAGAAAAACTGTTTTTT,CSARGGTGQEKLFF
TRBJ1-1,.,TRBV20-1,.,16,TGCAGTGCTAGAGATCAACGGGGCGGTCAGAACACTGAAGCTTTCTTT,CSARDQRGGQNTEAFF
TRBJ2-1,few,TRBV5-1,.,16,TGCGCCAGCAGCGCGGGACTCAGTTTCTCCTACAATGAGCAGTTCTTC,CASSAGLSFSYNEQFF
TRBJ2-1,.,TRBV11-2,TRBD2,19,TGTGCCAGCAGCTTAGATATAACCAGCGGGAACCCCAGTTTAAATGAGCAGTTCTTC,CASSLDITSGNPSLNEQFF
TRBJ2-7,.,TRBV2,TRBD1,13,TGTGCCGCGACGAGGACAGGGAACTACGAGCAGTACTTC,CAATRTGNYEQYF
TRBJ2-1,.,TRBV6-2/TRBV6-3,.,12,TGTGCCAGCAGCCTGCCCTACAGTGAGCAGTTCTTC,CASSLPYSEQFF
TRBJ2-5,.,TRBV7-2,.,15,TGTGCCAGCAGCTTAGCTGGACCTCTCCAAGAGACCCAGTACTTC,CASSLAGPLQETQYF
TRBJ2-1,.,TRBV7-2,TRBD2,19,TGTGCCAGCAGCTTAGTGCTCCAGCGGGGGGGCCGAATATACAATGAGCAGTTCTTC,CASSLVLQRGGRIYNEQFF
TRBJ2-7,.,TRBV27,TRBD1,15,TGTGCCAGCAGTCCCCAAGGGACAGGGCCTGCCGAGCAGTACTTC,CASSPQGTGPAEQYF
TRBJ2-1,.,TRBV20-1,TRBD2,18,TGCAGTGCAGAGGGGCTAGCGGGAGCAGTCCTTCTGCACAATGAGCAGTTCTTC,CSAEGLAGAVLLHNEQFF
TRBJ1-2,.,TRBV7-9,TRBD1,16,TGTGCCAGCAGCTCCCCAAAGTTACAGGGGGGCTATGGCTACACCTTC,CASSSPKLQGGYGYTF
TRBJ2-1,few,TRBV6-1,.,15,TGTGCCAGCAGCCATCCGGGAGCCCGCTACAATGAGCAGTTCTTC,CASSHPGARYNEQFF
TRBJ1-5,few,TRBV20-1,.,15,TGCAGTGCTAGAGATGCCGGGGGAGGCAATCAGCCCCAGCATTTT,CSARDAGGGNQPQHF
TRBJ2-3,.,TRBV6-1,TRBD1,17,TGTGCCAGCAGTGAAGGATTCGGACAGGGGGCAAGAGATACGCAGTATTTT,CASSEGFGQGARDTQYF
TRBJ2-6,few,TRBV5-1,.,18,TGCGCCAGCAGCTTGGTGGGGGGACCCCGCTCTGGGGCCAACGTCCTGACTTTC,CASSLVGGPRSGANVLTF
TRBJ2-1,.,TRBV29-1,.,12,TGCAGCGGCATAACAGAATACAATGAGCAGTTCTTC,CSGITEYNEQFF
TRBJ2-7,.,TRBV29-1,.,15,TGCAGCGTTGATACCGGGACGGGCAACTCCTACGAGCAGTACTTC,CSVDTGTGNSYEQYF
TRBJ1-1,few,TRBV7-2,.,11,TGTGCCAGCAGCCCCTACACTGAAGCTTTCTTT,CASSPYTEAFF
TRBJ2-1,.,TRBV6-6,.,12,TGTGCCAGCAGTTACGGGGAGACTGAGCAGTTCTTC,CASSYGETEQFF